Below are 31 T cell receptor beta chains sequenced from a single sample in a study of cytomegalovirus exposure and HLA in healthy donors. Amplification used 60 Vbeta primers and 13 Jbeta primers. Profiled with immunoSEQ multiplex PCR; TCRdb holds only in-frame clones, not every one. The sample yields around 200,000 clones, 75% to 90% seen once. Source material: PBMCs. The source is a woman in her 30s in good health and CMV-seronegative.

The rearrangement uses TRBV5-6 and TRBJ1-2; a weak D match, TRBD1 (6 bases). The germline V and J ends were trimmed by 4 bases and 4 bases, with 11 bases remaining between them. The CDR3 consists of 13 residues. Germline CDR1 reads SGHDT; CDR2 reads YYEEEE. CDR3 protein: CASSPGQTYGYTF. The CDR3 region has the DNA TGTGCCAGCAGCCCCGGACAGACCTATGGCTACACCTTC.

The chain carries TRBV27 and TRBJ1-5; D might be TRBD1 (5 bases). The germline V gene encodes CDR1 MNHEY and CDR2 SMNVEV (reference sequence). With 4 bases removed from V and 9 bases from J, the gap between germline ends came to 19 bases. The CDR3 contains 15 residues. The CDR3 region is CASSSYESGIAPQHF. Written as DNA, the CDR3 is TGTGCCAGCAGTTCGTATGAGTCAGGGATAGCGCCCCAGCATTTT.

This chain uses TRBV4-1 with TRBJ2-7, with 12 bases lining up with TRBD1. Germline lookup yields CDR1 MGHRA and CDR2 YSYEKL. The CDR3 spans 18 residues. J gave up 6 bases and V 0 bases, and 12 bases lay outside the gene matches. The CDR3 DNA reads as TGCGCCAGCAGCCAAGATCCGGGACAGGGGGCGCCAGGATCCGAGCAGTACTTC. This encodes CASSQDPGQGAPGSEQYF.

The chain links TRBV15 to TRBJ2-7; D may be TRBD2 (5 bases). Trimming took 0 bases from V and 7 from J, leaving 13 bases between them. The CDR3 spans 14 residues. Germline V CDR1 and CDR2: LNHNV, YYDKDF (reference sequence). CDR3 in amino acids: CATSRDRAPGEQYF. In nucleotides, the CDR3 is TGTGCCACCAGCAGAGATAGAGCCCCGGGAGAGCAGTACTTC.

This rearrangement joins TRBV30 to TRBJ2-7; D is perhaps TRBD1 (7 bases). The CDR3 extends over 11 amino acids. The V gene's germline CDR1 is GTSNPN and CDR2 SVGIG (reference sequence). V was clipped by 3 bases and J by 5 bases, with 8 bases between them. The CDR3, as DNA: TGTGCCTGGAGCAGGGGGGACGAGCAGTACTTC. Its translation is CAWSRGDEQYF.

The rearrangement joins TRBV5-1 to TRBJ2-1, with TRBD2 identical over 9 bases. J lost 7 bases, V lost 2 bases, and 10 bases had no gene match. Germline CDR1 reads SGHRS; CDR2 reads YFSETQ. The CDR3 loop spans 16 amino acids. The CDR3 bases are TGCGCCAGCAGCTTAGGTAGCGGGAGCTTTTCAAATGAGCAGTTCTTC. It specifies CASSLGSGSFSNEQFF. The complete variable domain, with remaining parts taken from reference TRBV5-1 and TRBJ2-1, reads KAGVTQTPRYLIKTRGQQVTLSCSPISGHRSVSWYQQTPGQGLQFLFEYFSETQRNKGNFPGRFSGRQFSNSRSEMNVSTLELGDSALYLCASSLGSGSFSNEQFFGPGTRLTVL.

V usage is TRBV7-9 and J usage is TRBJ1-6, with a possible D match to TRBD1 (6 bases). The CDR3 consists of 14 residues. Trimming pared 4 bases from V and 9 bases from J, leaving 13 bases between. Germline V lookup: CDR1 SEHNR, CDR2 FQNEAQ (reference sequence). CDR3 DNA sequence: TGTGCCAGCAGCTCAGGGGCCCTTAGTTCACCCCTCCACTTT. Translating it yields CASSSGALSSPLHF.

This clone turned up a few times. The chain couples TRBV7-9 to TRBJ1-4; D gene unclear. There are 15 residues in the CDR3. V gave up 1 base and J gave up 1 base, with 7 bases separating them. Germline values: CDR1 SEHNR, CDR2 FQNEAQ (reference sequence). CDR3 sequence: CASSLVAGTNEKLFF. CDR3 DNA sequence: TGTGCCAGCAGCTTAGTTGCAGGAACTAATGAAAAACTGTTTTTT.

The V and J genes are TRBV7-8 and TRBJ2-1; 7 bases align to TRBD2. This CDR3 contains 15 residues. Germline V gives CDR1 SGHVS, CDR2 FQNEAQ. V was pared by 2 bases and J by 8 bases, with 9 bases of the junction left unmatched. The CDR3 here is CASSLYRGRADEQFF. The CDR3, as DNA: TGTGCCAGCAGCTTATACCGAGGGAGGGCCGATGAGCAGTTCTTC.

The chain recombines TRBV5-1 with TRBJ2-3, with D possibly matching TRBD1 (5 bases). The V gene's germline CDR1 is SGHRS and CDR2 YFSETQ. CDR3 length equals 15 residues. The V end was cut by 0 bases, the J end by 3 bases, with 11 bases between. CDR3 in DNA: TGCGCCAGCAGCTTGGTGGGGCGAGTGACAGATACGCAGTATTTT. This translates into CASSLVGRVTDTQYF.

The J gene is TRBJ2-1, the V gene TRBV28; 8 nucleotides agree with TRBD2. Germline V gives CDR1 MDHEN, CDR2 SYDVKM. This CDR3 spans 14 amino acids. V gave up 7 bases and J gave up 9 bases; unmatched junction bases: 11. The CDR3 protein is CASKSGSTVVEQFF. The CDR3 bases are TGTGCCAGCAAAAGCGGGAGCACCGTGGTTGAGCAGTTCTTC.

The chain uses TRBV28 and TRBJ2-7; a weak D match, TRBD1 (5 bases). V was cut by 5 bases and J by 2 bases, with 16 bases left in between. Germline lookup yields CDR1 MDHEN and CDR2 SYDVKM. The CDR3 is 15 residues long. The CDR3 sequence is CASSKGPILTYEQYF. The CDR3 bases are TGTGCCAGCAGTAAGGGGCCCATACTCACCTACGAGCAGTACTTC.

The V gene is TRBV11-2, the J gene TRBJ2-5; maybe TRBD1 (5 bases). Deletions cut 2 bases from V and 2 bases from J, with 9 bases between. Germline assignment: CDR1 SGHAT and CDR2 FQNNGV. CDR3 size: 14 residues. CDR3 DNA: TGTGCCAGCAGCTTATTCAGGGCACAAGAGACCCAGTACTTC. This sequence encodes CASSLFRAQETQYF.

The rearrangement joins TRBV2 to TRBJ2-2; 10 bases are a match to TRBD2. CDR3 length: 16 residues. V lost 2 bases to trimming and J lost 4 bases; unmatched junction nucleotides: 4. Germline-derived CDR1 and CDR2 are SNHLY and FYNNEI. The CDR3 nucleotides read TGTGCCAGCAGTGAATACAGCGGGAGGGGCACCGGGGAGCTGTTTTTT. Residues: CASSEYSGRGTGELFF.

To note about this clone: A junction end diverges from the germline sequence, so it may reflect a read error. This chain uses TRBV7-9 with TRBJ2-1, with 10 bases that match TRBD2. The CDR3 is made up of 16 amino acids. CDR1 is SEHNR, CDR2 FQNEAQ, per germline (reference sequence). The CDR3 region has the DNA TGTTCCAGCAGCTTCACCCAAGCGGGAGGGTACAATGAGCAGTTCTTC. This sequence encodes CSSSFTQAGGYNEQFF.

The chain has TRBV7-3 and TRBJ2-2; D remains unclear. The CDR3 has 14 residues. Germline loops: CDR1 SGHTA, CDR2 FQGTGA. V gave up 5 bases and J gave up 4 bases, with 11 bases separating them. CDR3 residues: CASSTYAGTGELFF. The CDR3 nucleotides read TGTGCCAGCAGCACCTATGCCGGCACCGGGGAGCTGTTTTTT.

This sequence joins TRBV5-4 and TRBJ2-5, with 15 bases aligning to TRBD2. Germline V gene data show CDR1 as SGHNT and CDR2 as YYREEE (reference sequence). J was trimmed by 5 bases and V by 4 bases; bases with no gene match: 9. The CDR3 consists of 17 residues. The CDR3 region is CASSAGLAGGRRETQYF. CDR3 nucleotides: TGTGCCAGCAGCGCGGGACTAGCGGGGGGCCGGAGGGAGACCCAGTACTTC.

This chain uses TRBV29-1 with TRBJ2-1; TRBD2 matches 13 bases. The germline V gene encodes CDR1 SQVTM and CDR2 ANQGSEA. This CDR3 has 15 amino acids. Trimming removed 4 bases from V and 7 bases from J; junction bases left unmatched: 7. CDR3 nucleotides: TGCAGCGTTGGGGGGACTAGCGGGATAGGAAATGAGCAGTTCTTC. Translating gives CSVGGTSGIGNEQFF.

The V gene is TRBV28, the J gene TRBJ1-2; tentative D call: TRBD1 (5 bases). Germline values: CDR1 MDHEN, CDR2 SYDVKM. This CDR3 is 14 amino acids long. V was shortened by 5 bases and J by 5 bases, with 15 bases between the two germline ends. CDR3 loop: CASSPPGRGYGYTF. CDR3 nucleotides: TGTGCCAGCAGTCCTCCGGGGAGGGGTTATGGCTACACCTTC.

This clone was counted once. The chain links TRBV29-1 to TRBJ2-7, with a weak D call TRBD2 (6 bases). Per the germline V gene, CDR1 is SQVTM and CDR2 is ANQGSEA. This CDR3 has 12 residues. V lost 2 bases to trimming and J lost 5 bases, with 10 bases between them. CDR3 DNA sequence: TGCAGCGTTGAATACGGGGGAGACGAGCAGTACTTC. This translates into CSVEYGGDEQYF.

This chain connects TRBV6-1 to TRBJ2-5; 9 bases match TRBD2. Germline CDR1 reads MNHNS; CDR2 reads SASEGT. The J segment lost 9 bases and the V segment lost 7 bases, leaving 12 bases of the junction unmatched. The CDR3 contains 14 residues. The CDR3 nucleotides read TGTGCCAGCACCGGGACTAGCTTTTCGGGGGCCCAGTACTTC. Its translation is CASTGTSFSGAQYF.

This clone was recorded only once. The rearrangement joins TRBV6-5 to TRBJ2-7; 7 bases map to TRBD1. The germline V gene encodes CDR1 MNHEY and CDR2 SVGAGI. J gave up 3 bases and V 2 bases, and 4 bases lay outside the gene matches. The CDR3 totals 14 residues. CDR3 DNA sequence: TGTGCCAGCAGTTACCGCAGGGGGTTCTACGAGCAGTACTTC. Protein sequence: CASSYRRGFYEQYF.

The chain uses TRBV19 and TRBJ1-5; the match to TRBD1 covers 8 bases. The CDR3 contains 16 residues. V was pared by 5 bases and J by 7 bases, with 13 bases of the junction left unmatched. Per the germline V gene, CDR1 is LNHDA and CDR2 is SQIVND (reference sequence). CDR3 in DNA: TGTGCCAGTAGTTCCCAGACAGGGGAAGTAGAGCAGCCCCAGCATTTT. This translates into CASSSQTGEVEQPQHF.

The chain couples TRBV2 to TRBJ1-1; 9 bases line up with TRBD1. The length of the CDR3 is 14 residues. CDR1 and CDR2 (germline): SNHLY, FYNNEI. The V and J ends lost 2 bases and 3 bases, in that order; junction bases with no gene match: 1. CDR3 sequence: CASSETGGYTEAFF. CDR3 nucleotides: TGTGCCAGCAGTGAAACAGGGGGCTACACTGAAGCTTTCTTT. Full variable domain (rest looked up from reference TRBV2 and TRBJ1-1): EPEVTQTPSHQVTQMGQEVILRCVPISNHLYFYWYRQILGQKVEFLVSFYNNEISEKSEIFDDQFSVERPDGSNFTLKIRSTKLEDSAMYFCASSETGGYTEAFFGQGTRLTVV.

V gene TRBV7-9 combines with J gene TRBJ2-3, with 9 positions matching TRBD1. V shed 5 bases, J shed 0 bases, and the junction held 9 bases outside the gene matches. Germline CDR1 is SEHNR and CDR2 is FQNEAQ (reference sequence). CDR3 size: 17 residues. This CDR3 is CASSPPTGGRSTDTQYF. In DNA form, the CDR3 reads TGTGCCAGCAGCCCACCGACAGGGGGTCGTAGCACAGATACGCAGTATTTT.

This rearrangement joins TRBV2 to TRBJ1-3; 8 bases are a match to TRBD1. V gave up 5 bases and J gave up 10 bases; unmatched junction bases: 7. The CDR3 length is 13 residues. CDR1 SNHLY and CDR2 FYNNEI come from the germline V gene. CDR3 sequence (DNA): TGTGCCAGCAGTCAGGGGGCGCGAGGTACCATATATTTT. Translated, it gives CASSQGARGTIYF.

The rearrangement joins TRBV25-1 to TRBJ2-3; 7 nucleotides align to TRBD2. The V segment lost 1 base and the J segment 1 base; nucleotides outside the gene matches: 8. Germline CDR1 MGHDK, CDR2 SYGVNS. The CDR3 is 17 amino acids. The CDR3 spells CASSEWRGGLRTDTQYF. CDR3 coding DNA: TGTGCCAGCAGTGAATGGCGCGGGGGACTTCGCACAGATACGCAGTATTTT. Together with reference TRBV25-1 and TRBJ2-3, the CDR3 gives the full variable domain: EADIYQTPRYLVIGTGKKITLECSQTMGHDKMYWYQQDPGMELHLIHYSYGVNSTEKGDLSSESTVSRIRTEHFPLTLESARPSHTSQYLCASSEWRGGLRTDTQYFGPGTRLTVL.

This clone was detected only a few times. This chain links TRBV2 with TRBJ2-2; 13 bases align to TRBD2. Unmatched junction bases numbered 6, after V lost 5 bases and J lost 3 bases. Germline values: CDR1 SNHLY, CDR2 FYNNEI. This CDR3 contains 17 residues. The DNA for the CDR3 is TGTGCCAGCAGTCCCCGAGGACTAGCGGGAGACACCGGGGAGCTGTTTTTT. This encodes CASSPRGLAGDTGELFF. The variable domain in full, with the rest retrieved from reference TRBV2 and TRBJ2-2, is EPEVTQTPSHQVTQMGQEVILRCVPISNHLYFYWYRQILGQKVEFLVSFYNNEISEKSEIFDDQFSVERPDGSNFTLKIRSTKLEDSAMYFCASSPRGLAGDTGELFFGEGSRLTVL.

The chain is built from TRBV6-1 and TRBJ1-2, with 7 bases lining up with TRBD1. Germline loops: CDR1 MNHNS, CDR2 SASEGT. This CDR3 is 15 amino acids long. V dropped 6 bases and J dropped 5; count of bases not matched to a gene: 12. The CDR3 spells CASRTNEGGQYGYTF. The DNA for the CDR3 is TGTGCCAGCAGGACCAATGAAGGGGGACAGTATGGCTACACCTTC.

The genes are TRBV7-8 and TRBJ1-5, with D perhaps TRBD1 (5 bases). From germline, CDR1 is SGHVS and CDR2 FQNEAQ. V lost 5 bases, J lost 3 bases, and 20 bases lay in between. CDR3 length: 17 amino acids. The CDR3 coding sequence is TGTGCCAGCAGCCCTAGGACGGCTGGGGGGAACAATCAGCCCCAGCATTTT. Its protein is CASSPRTAGGNNQPQHF.

V usage is TRBV5-1 and J usage is TRBJ2-5, with 7 bases aligning to TRBD1. The CDR3 totals 13 residues. V lost 5 bases to trimming and J lost 2 bases; unmatched junction nucleotides: 3. Germline V gives CDR1 SGHRS, CDR2 YFSETQ. CDR3 in amino acids: CASRPGGQETQYF. DNA for the CDR3: TGCGCCAGCAGGCCAGGGGGACAAGAGACCCAGTACTTC.